The clone carrying this TCR beta chain occurred many times. This entry belongs to a study of T-cell reconstitution after alpha-beta-depleted transplantation in children. TCRbeta library preparation incorporated unique molecular identifiers. Each CDR3 protein is one row after TCRdb ran MiXCR on the PCR reads. The data contain hundreds of thousands of distinct CDR3 sequences, 16% of them singletons. This CDR3 region has 14 residues. CDR1 is MNHEY and CDR2 is SVGAGI in the germline V gene. The V gene lost 2 bases and the J gene lost 6 bases, with 11 bases spanning the gap. The receptor was isolated from a human donor who donated a stem cell graft to a child with acute myeloid leukemia. Here the sequenced sample was PBMCs from the stem cell graft donor, taken from the stem cell graft. This chain uses TRBV6-5 with TRBJ2-4; D is undetermined. The CDR3 sequence is CASSYRQLGNIQYF. CDR3 sequence (DNA): TGTGCCAGCAGTTACCGCCAGTTGGGAAACATTCAGTACTTC.